These 5 T cell receptor beta chains originate from one sample sequenced in a study of identical twins. TCRdb reprocessed the 5' RACE reads via MiXCR and lists one record per CDR3 protein. The sample holds about 240,000 distinct CDR3 sequences, roughly a tenth seen once. The sequenced material came from memory T cells sorted from blood. The receptors derive from a middle-aged man in good health.

The chain is built from TRBV20-1 and TRBJ1-2, with 7 bases fitting TRBD1. Losses at the gene ends were 6 bases for V and 5 bases for J; bases not matched to a gene: 6. The CDR3 runs to 12 residues. Germline loops: CDR1 DFQATT, CDR2 SNEGSKA (reference sequence). The CDR3 coding sequence is TGCAGTGCCCGGACAGGAGGATATGGCTACACCTTC. This translates into CSARTGGYGYTF.

This clonotype was counted at least ten times. This chain joins TRBV20-1 and TRBJ2-3, with 13 bases matching TRBD2. V lost 2 bases and J lost 5; bases outside the gene matches: 10. In germline, CDR1 is DFQATT, CDR2 SNEGSKA (reference sequence). This CDR3 spans 17 amino acids. CDR3: CSARLGTSGGEGDTQYF. DNA for the CDR3: TGCAGTGCTAGACTGGGAACTAGCGGGGGGGAGGGAGATACGCAGTATTTT.

V is TRBV27 and J is TRBJ2-1; perhaps TRBD2 as D (5 bases). The germline V gene has CDR1 MNHEY and CDR2 SMNVEV (reference sequence). V lost 8 bases to trimming and J lost 0 bases, with 11 bases between them. The CDR3 covers 14 residues. The CDR3 DNA is TGTGCCAGCGCAAGGAGGAGCTCCTACAATGAGCAGTTCTTC. This sequence encodes CASARRSSYNEQFF.

A few counts support this clonotype. The CDR3 loop reads CSARRGADFNEKLFF. The CDR3, as DNA: TGCAGCGCACGGCGGGGGGCGGATTTTAATGAAAAACTGTTTTTT. The rearrangement uses TRBV29-1 and TRBJ1-4; D is possibly TRBD1 (6 bases). Trimming took 7 bases from V and 4 from J, leaving 19 bases between them. Germline assignment: CDR1 SQVTM and CDR2 ANQGSEA. This CDR3 is built from 15 residues.

This chain links TRBV7-2 with TRBJ2-3; weak D call: TRBD2 (6 bases). The CDR3 totals 15 residues. Deletions cut 1 base from V and 2 bases from J, with 10 bases between. Germline V lookup: CDR1 SGHTA, CDR2 FQGNSA. The CDR3 DNA reads TGTGCCAGCAGCTTAGGTGCGGGGCTCACAGATACGCAGTATTTT. As protein: CASSLGAGLTDTQYF.